This T cell receptor (beta chain) is from a study of shared clonotypes between healthy human individuals. The protocol was immunoSEQ multiplex PCR, while the TCRdb copy is restricted to in-frame clones and leaves out a portion. The data hold a few hundred thousand clones, with roughly 78% observed a single time. Samples left unsorted employed roughly 90 million PBMCs for genomic DNA. Study-wide points: Sampling used blood alone; tissue repertoires probably differ.

This clone was found a few times. Its antigen is undetermined. The CDR3 covers 14 residues. V was pared by 4 bases and J by 0 bases, with 1 base of the junction left unmatched. The germline V gene has CDR1 SGHTA and CDR2 FQGNSA. The material sequenced was PBMCs. This rearrangement joins TRBV7-2 to TRBJ2-7, with 9 bases that match TRBD1. The receptor comes from a middle-aged woman in good health. Some clones in this sample may be carry-over from other donors' samples. CDR3 residues: CASSWDRDSYEQYF. The CDR3, as DNA: TGTGCCAGCAGCTGGGACAGGGACTCCTACGAGCAGTACTTC.